This T cell receptor beta chain was identified in a study of read filtering for tumor transcriptome and immune sequencing. Whole-study context: The cohort had around 18 men and 14 to 15 women aged roughly 47 to 85, mean around 66 years. Transcriptome libraries were built from DNase-treated RNA. RNA-seq yielded only about 75 to 1273 TCR reads, IR-seq about 4.05 to 10.27 million.

Findings of the study overall: Without single-read clonotypes, shared clonotype proportions correlated more between IR-seq and RNA-seq.

V was clipped by 5 bases and J by 5 bases; unmatched bases: 4. Per the germline V gene, CDR1 is KGHDR and CDR2 is SFDVKD. The length of the CDR3 is 14 residues. This clonotype appeared many times. Antigen unknown. Molecular barcoded adaptors covering alpha/delta and beta/gamma chains were used on roughly 400 ng RNA. TCRdb fed the reads into MiXCR, producing one record per CDR3 protein. The sample consists of fewer than 50,000 distinct CDR3 sequences, about 13% of them appearing once. This TCR derives from a donor at least 40 years old with multiple myeloma. The specimen sequenced was a population of CD138-negative cells sorted from bone marrow. This chain joins TRBV24-1 and TRBJ2-1; 8 nucleotides align to TRBD2. CDR3 region: CATSGSGANNEQFF. As DNA, the CDR3 is TGTGCCACCAGTGGTAGCGGGGCCAACAATGAGCAGTTCTTC.